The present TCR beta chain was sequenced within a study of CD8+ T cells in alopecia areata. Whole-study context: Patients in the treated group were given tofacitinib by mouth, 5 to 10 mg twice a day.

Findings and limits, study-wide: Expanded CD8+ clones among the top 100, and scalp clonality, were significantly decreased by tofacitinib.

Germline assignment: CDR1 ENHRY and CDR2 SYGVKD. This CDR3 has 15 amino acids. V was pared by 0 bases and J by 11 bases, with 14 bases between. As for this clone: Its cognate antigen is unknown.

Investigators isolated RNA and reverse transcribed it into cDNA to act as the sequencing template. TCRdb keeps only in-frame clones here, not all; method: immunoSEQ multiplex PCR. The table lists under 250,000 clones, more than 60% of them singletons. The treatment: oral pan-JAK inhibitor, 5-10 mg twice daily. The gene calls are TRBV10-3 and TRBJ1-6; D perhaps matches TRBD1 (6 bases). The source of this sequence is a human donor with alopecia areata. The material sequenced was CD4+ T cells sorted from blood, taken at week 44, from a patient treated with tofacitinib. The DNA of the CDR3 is TGTGCCATCAGTGAGTCCAGGGGACAAGCAGCACCCCTCCACTTT. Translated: CAISESRGQAAPLHF.